This TCR beta chain was captured by sequencing in a study of Ad26.COV2.S vaccination and SARS-CoV-2 variants. Between the trimmed V and J ends, which lost 6 bases and 3 bases, there was a span of 14 bases. This CDR3 is 14 amino acids long. Germline V gives CDR1 MDHEN, CDR2 SYDVKM. Concerning this clone itself: Its antigen is as yet unknown.

Generated by immunoSEQ multiplex PCR, the TCRdb table keeps only in-frame clones and is missing some. The data contain approximately 140,000 clones, roughly 88% of them seen just once; the ten biggest clones take up approximately 5%. Study-wide results and limits: Measurement of non-spike TCR breadth gave similar results in vaccine and placebo recipients.

This TCR came from a human donor who had recovered from COVID-19. The specimen comprised peripheral blood, sampled after recovery from COVID-19. The chain is built from TRBV28 and TRBJ1-1; TRBD1 is a possible D gene (5 bases). The CDR3 DNA reads as TGTGCCAGCAGAACTCAGGGAGGAGACACTGAAGCTTTCTTT. Its translation is CASRTQGGDTEAFF.